The clone carrying this TCR beta chain has ten or more counts. This sample is drawn from a study of Graves' ophthalmopathy and Graves' hyperthyroidism. The authors amplified TCR beta CDR3 regions, and they did so from RNA transcripts for repertoire sequencing. The workflow started with a first-round RT-PCR run with HTBI primers and then moved on to a second-round multiplex PCR. Each CDR3 protein is one row after TCRdb ran MiXCR on the multiplex PCR reads. The table includes about 370,000 distinct CDR3 sequences, 18% detected once. This sequence was found in a woman aged 18-29 years with Graves' ophthalmopathy. The sequenced sample consisted of peripheral blood.

CDR3 DNA sequence: TGTGCCAGCTCCTCGGACCGGTTAAGTAATTCACCCCTCCACTTT. Translation: CASSSDRLSNSPLHF. The chain joins TRBV18 to TRBJ1-6, with D uncertain. This CDR3 is 15 amino acids long. Trimming took off 6 bases at V and 6 bases at J, with 15 bases between the two ends. CDR1 KGHSH and CDR2 LQKENI come from the germline V gene.